Listed here are 10 T cell receptor beta chains from one sample, sequenced in a study of CXCR3-negative and CXCR3-positive naive CD8 T cells. Study findings and constraints: CXCR3-expressing naive cells carried TRB CDR3s more hydrophobic than those of CXCR3-negative naive cells.

These receptors' antigens are unknown. Carrying UMI labels, the TRB cDNA libraries were prepared through 5' RACE. From its re-call of the 5' RACE reads, TCRdb lists each CDR3 protein once, without DNA. This sample's table reports roughly 110,000 distinct CDR3 sequences. Sequencing used naive CXCR3+ CD8+ T cells from blood. Subset given: CD45RO-CCR7+CD27+CD95- naive CD8+ T cells expressing CXCR3 (TNR3+). Receptors were obtained from a human donor in good health. Some clones in this sample may be carry-over from other donors' samples.

The genes are TRBV5-1 and TRBJ2-7; the TRBD1 assignment by TCRdb is unverifiable without DNA. The CDR3 covers 15 residues. Germline loops: CDR1 SGHRS, CDR2 YFSETQ. The CDR3 here is CASSLFAGGNYEQYF. Full variable domain (missing parts from reference TRBV5-1 and TRBJ2-7): KAGVTQTPRYLIKTRGQQVTLSCSPISGHRSVSWYQQTPGQGLQFLFEYFSETQRNKGNFPGRFSGRQFSNSRSEMNVSTLELGDSALYLCASSLFAGGNYEQYFGPGTRLTVT.

The genes are TRBV28 and TRBJ2-5; TCRdb lists TRBD2, though no DNA is available to test this call. The CDR3 is made up of 16 amino acids. CDR1 and CDR2 (germline): MDHEN, SYDVKM. The CDR3 here is CASSYESGTSGETQYF.

The chain carries TRBV13 and TRBJ1-1; there is no DNA to check the TCRdb D call of TRBD1. The CDR3 runs to 15 residues. Per the germline V gene, CDR1 is PRHDT and CDR2 is FYEKMQ (reference sequence). This chain's CDR3 is CASTGTGESNTEAFF.

The chain couples TRBV4-1 to TRBJ2-5; the TRBD1 assignment by TCRdb is unverifiable without DNA. The CDR3 loop spans 15 amino acids. Germline CDR1 and CDR2: MGHRA and YSYEKL. The chain's CDR3 is CASSLGPGDGETQYF.

The chain carries TRBV10-3 and TRBJ2-1; the TCRdb call, TRBD2, lacks DNA for checking. Looked up from germline, CDR1 is ENHRY and CDR2 is SYGVKD. This CDR3 is built from 15 residues. The CDR3 sequence: CAISESSSGKNEQFF.

The chain recombines TRBV28 with TRBJ2-1; TCRdb proposes TRBD1, but this gene call is untestable without DNA. Germline CDR1 is MDHEN and CDR2 is SYDVKM. The CDR3 has 13 residues. This CDR3 is CASSQELGDEQFF.

V gene TRBV15 combines with J gene TRBJ2-2. CDR1 and CDR2 (germline): LNHNV, YYDKDF (reference sequence). The CDR3 loop spans 11 amino acids. The CDR3 here is CATSSSGELFF. The full variable domain, with the rest looked up from reference TRBV15 and TRBJ2-2, is DAMVIQNPRYQVTQFGKPVTLSCSQTLNHNVMYWYQQKSSQAPKLLFHYYDKDFNNEADTPDNFQSRRPNTSFCFLDIRSPGLGDTAMYLCATSSSGELFFGEGSRLTVL.

The J gene is TRBJ2-3, the V gene TRBV5-6; TCRdb proposes TRBD1, but this gene call is untestable without DNA. The CDR3 has 14 amino acids. CDR1 is SGHDT, CDR2 YYEEEE, per germline. This CDR3 is CASSPGQATDTQYF.

The genes are TRBV10-1 and TRBJ2-4. CDR3 length: 21 amino acids. Germline values: CDR1 WNHNN, CDR2 SYGVQD (reference sequence). This CDR3 reads CASSESQAFVWASKAKNIQYF.

The CDR3 sequence: CASSLVGAGGPANEQFF. The chain combines TRBV13 with TRBJ2-1; TCRdb names TRBD2, which stays unverified in the absence of DNA. The CDR3 totals 17 residues. The germline CDR1 and CDR2 sequences are PRHDT and FYEKMQ (reference sequence).